These T cell receptor beta chains were read from a single sample in a study of metastatic and nonmetastatic thyroid tumors. Through MiXCR, TCRdb re-clonotyped the PCR reads. The sample has roughly 22,000 clones; about a third are singletons. The material sequenced was blood. These receptors all stem from a male donor with papillary thyroid cancer or a benign thyroid nodule (not recorded which). Some clones in this sample may be carry-over from other donors' samples. The CDR3 runs from the conserved cysteine through the conserved F or W. A D gene is named only where the DNA matches it firmly. For some rows the clone size is stated as once, few or many, or as a class when expanded; others skip it.

d_call: .; clone_size: medium-sized; j_call: TRBJ2-5; v_call: TRBV24-1; cdr3_aa: CATSDLNRGLKETQYF; cdr3_nt: TGTGCCACCAGTGATTTGAACCGGGGGTTAAAAGAGACCCAGTACTTC
d_call: .; clone_size: .; j_call: TRBJ2-7; v_call: TRBV7-9; cdr3_aa: CASSLANLGAYEQYF; cdr3_nt: TGTGCCAGCAGCTTAGCGAATCTAGGGGCCTACGAGCAGTACTTC
d_call: .; clone_size: .; j_call: TRBJ2-1; v_call: TRBV7-8; cdr3_aa: CASSFRGGSYNEQFF; cdr3_nt: TGTGCCAGCAGCTTTCGGGGTGGGTCCTACAATGAGCAGTTCTTC
d_call: .; clone_size: many; j_call: TRBJ2-1; v_call: TRBV7-9; cdr3_aa: CASSLGQAAYNEQFF; cdr3_nt: TGTGCCAGCAGCTTGGGGCAGGCAGCCTACAATGAGCAGTTCTTC
d_call: .; clone_size: many; j_call: TRBJ2-1; v_call: TRBV24-1; cdr3_aa: CATSSVGSGLNEQFF; cdr3_nt: TGTGCCACCAGTTCGGTAGGTAGCGGCCTTAATGAGCAGTTCTTC
d_call: .; clone_size: once; j_call: TRBJ2-7; v_call: TRBV20-1; cdr3_aa: CSARDIAGPGVYEQYF; cdr3_nt: TGCAGTGCTAGAGATATTGCAGGGCCCGGAGTCTACGAGCAGTACTTC
d_call: TRBD1; clone_size: many; j_call: TRBJ2-7; v_call: TRBV6-2/TRBV6-3; cdr3_aa: CASGSMRGHYEQYF; cdr3_nt: TGTGCCAGCGGTAGCATGAGGGGGCACTACGAGCAGTACTTC
d_call: TRBD2; clone_size: medium-sized; j_call: TRBJ2-7; v_call: TRBV20-1; cdr3_aa: CSAPTSENSYEQYF; cdr3_nt: TGCAGTGCTCCAACTAGCGAGAACTCCTACGAGCAGTACTTC
d_call: .; clone_size: .; j_call: TRBJ2-1; v_call: TRBV4-1; cdr3_aa: CASSQGALGQFF; cdr3_nt: TGCGCCAGCAGCCAAGGGGCGCTGGGGCAGTTCTTC
d_call: TRBD1; clone_size: many; j_call: TRBJ2-2; v_call: TRBV29-1; cdr3_aa: CSVSTGGTGELFF; cdr3_nt: TGCAGCGTTTCGACAGGGGGGACCGGGGAGCTGTTTTTT
d_call: .; clone_size: few; j_call: TRBJ2-7; v_call: TRBV6-1; cdr3_aa: CASSEASGPTYEQYF; cdr3_nt: TGTGCCAGCAGTGAAGCTTCGGGCCCAACCTACGAGCAGTACTTC
d_call: TRBD1; clone_size: .; j_call: TRBJ1-2; v_call: TRBV19; cdr3_aa: CASSAGGAGYGYTF; cdr3_nt: TGTGCCAGTAGTGCAGGGGGCGCCGGCTATGGCTACACCTTC
d_call: .; clone_size: .; j_call: TRBJ1-4; v_call: TRBV5-1; cdr3_aa: CASKQQPTNEKLFF; cdr3_nt: TGCGCCAGCAAACAACAGCCAACTAATGAAAAACTGTTTTTT
d_call: TRBD1; clone_size: .; j_call: TRBJ1-3; v_call: TRBV20-1; cdr3_aa: CSARVGGRVGGNTIYF; cdr3_nt: TGCAGTGCTAGAGTAGGGGGCAGGGTCGGTGGAAACACCATATATTTT
d_call: TRBD2; clone_size: medium-sized; j_call: TRBJ2-3; v_call: TRBV4-3; cdr3_aa: CASGTSGGHTQYF; cdr3_nt: TGCGCCAGCGGGACTAGCGGTGGGCATACGCAGTATTTT
d_call: .; clone_size: .; j_call: TRBJ1-5; v_call: TRBV11-2; cdr3_aa: CASSLVWGRGNQPQHF; cdr3_nt: TGTGCCAGCAGCTTAGTATGGGGAAGGGGCAATCAGCCCCAGCATTTT
d_call: .; clone_size: medium-sized; j_call: TRBJ1-5; v_call: TRBV2; cdr3_aa: CASLLDRTSNQPQHF; cdr3_nt: TGTGCCAGCTTATTAGACAGAACAAGCAATCAGCCCCAGCATTTT
d_call: .; clone_size: .; j_call: TRBJ2-7; v_call: TRBV4-2; cdr3_aa: CASSQEIRGANYEQYF; cdr3_nt: TGTGCCAGCAGCCAAGAAATCAGGGGAGCGAACTACGAGCAGTACTTC
d_call: .; clone_size: .; j_call: TRBJ1-1; v_call: TRBV11-2; cdr3_aa: CASSLVMEKGTEAFF; cdr3_nt: TGTGCCAGCAGCTTGGTGATGGAGAAGGGCACTGAAGCTTTCTTT
d_call: TRBD2; clone_size: .; j_call: TRBJ2-1; v_call: TRBV4-2; cdr3_aa: CASSQDGAGRPSNEQFF; cdr3_nt: TGTGCCAGCAGCCAAGATGGGGCCGGGAGGCCTTCCAATGAGCAGTTCTTC
d_call: TRBD1; clone_size: few; j_call: TRBJ2-7; v_call: TRBV6-1; cdr3_aa: CASSQTSGGGEAYEQYF; cdr3_nt: TGTGCCAGCAGTCAAACGTCAGGGGGCGGGGAAGCCTACGAGCAGTACTTC
d_call: .; clone_size: .; j_call: TRBJ1-1; v_call: TRBV6-1; cdr3_aa: CASRGFEGRETEAFF; cdr3_nt: TGTGCCAGCAGGGGCTTTGAGGGGAGGGAAACTGAAGCTTTCTTT
d_call: .; clone_size: medium-sized; j_call: TRBJ1-5; v_call: TRBV19; cdr3_aa: CASSMILMSNQPQHF; cdr3_nt: TGTGCCAGTAGTATGATCTTAATGAGCAATCAGCCCCAGCATTTT
d_call: TRBD1; clone_size: many; j_call: TRBJ2-1; v_call: TRBV28; cdr3_aa: CASSPTGGAYNEQFF; cdr3_nt: TGTGCCAGCAGCCCGACAGGGGGCGCTTACAATGAGCAGTTCTTC
d_call: TRBD1; clone_size: many; j_call: TRBJ1-2; v_call: TRBV3-1; cdr3_aa: CASSLTGGSGYTF; cdr3_nt: TGTGCCAGCAGCCTGACAGGGGGAAGTGGCTACACCTTC
d_call: .; clone_size: .; j_call: TRBJ1-6; v_call: TRBV6-2/TRBV6-3; cdr3_aa: CASPGRGFMRPPYNSPLHF; cdr3_nt: TGTGCCAGTCCGGGACGGGGCTTTATGCGGCCCCCCTATAATTCACCCCTCCACTTT
d_call: .; clone_size: .; j_call: TRBJ2-7; v_call: TRBV5-1; cdr3_aa: CANSFRQSYEQYF; cdr3_nt: TGCGCCAACAGCTTTCGACAGTCCTACGAGCAGTACTTC
d_call: TRBD1; clone_size: .; j_call: TRBJ1-4; v_call: TRBV3-1; cdr3_aa: CASSAFRTGANEKLFF; cdr3_nt: TGTGCCAGCAGCGCGTTTCGGACAGGGGCTAATGAAAAACTGTTTTTT
d_call: .; clone_size: few; j_call: TRBJ1-1; v_call: TRBV6-2/TRBV6-3; cdr3_aa: CASSEKTVGIDAEAYF; cdr3_nt: TGTGCCAGCAGCGAAAAGACAGTGGGGATTGACGCTGAAGCTTACTTT
d_call: TRBD1; clone_size: .; j_call: TRBJ1-6; v_call: TRBV30; cdr3_aa: CAWSGGQGRSPLHF; cdr3_nt: TGTGCCTGGTCCGGTGGACAGGGACGGTCACCCCTCCACTTT
d_call: .; clone_size: few; j_call: TRBJ2-7; v_call: TRBV20-1; cdr3_aa: CSADSGTGSYEQYF; cdr3_nt: TGCAGTGCTGATTCCGGGACGGGTTCCTACGAGCAGTACTTC
d_call: .; clone_size: .; j_call: TRBJ1-2; v_call: TRBV5-1; cdr3_aa: CASSSSGQGYGYTF; cdr3_nt: TGCGCCAGCAGCTCATCGGGGCAGGGCTATGGCTACACCTTC
d_call: .; clone_size: .; j_call: TRBJ1-5; v_call: TRBV7-2; cdr3_aa: CASTLGGLNNQPQHF; cdr3_nt: TGTGCCAGCACCCTTGGGGGTTTGAACAATCAGCCCCAGCATTTT
d_call: TRBD1; clone_size: .; j_call: TRBJ2-3; v_call: TRBV6-4; cdr3_aa: CASSDGTGGTDTQYF; cdr3_nt: TGTGCCAGCAGTGACGGGACAGGGGGCACAGATACGCAGTATTTT
d_call: .; clone_size: medium-sized; j_call: TRBJ1-3; v_call: TRBV27; cdr3_aa: CATREGGLGNTIYF; cdr3_nt: TGTGCCACGCGAGAGGGGGGCCTCGGAAACACCATATATTTT
d_call: .; clone_size: many; j_call: TRBJ2-2; v_call: TRBV18; cdr3_aa: CASSRVGAGELFF; cdr3_nt: TGTGCCAGCTCGAGAGTGGGGGCCGGGGAGCTGTTTTTT
d_call: .; clone_size: many; j_call: TRBJ2-7; v_call: TRBV7-9; cdr3_aa: CASSLASAYEQYF; cdr3_nt: TGTGCCAGCAGCTTAGCTAGCGCATACGAGCAGTACTTC
d_call: .; clone_size: .; j_call: TRBJ2-7; v_call: TRBV5-5; cdr3_aa: CASSLNTGSSYEQYF; cdr3_nt: TGTGCCAGCAGCTTGAACACAGGCTCCTCCTACGAGCAGTACTTC
d_call: TRBD1; clone_size: .; j_call: TRBJ1-2; v_call: TRBV28; cdr3_aa: CASGTGVGYTF; cdr3_nt: TGTGCCAGCGGGACAGGGGTTGGCTACACCTTC
d_call: TRBD1; clone_size: .; j_call: TRBJ1-2; v_call: TRBV7-8; cdr3_aa: CASSPGGGYGYTF; cdr3_nt: TGTGCCAGCAGCCCAGGGGGCGGATATGGCTACACCTTC